The clone carrying this TCR beta chain was observed at least ten times. What it binds is unknown. In germline, CDR1 is SGHKS, CDR2 YYEKEE (reference sequence). The V and J ends lost 5 bases and 3 bases, in that order; junction bases with no gene match: 12. The CDR3 has 16 amino acids. It was through 5'RACE template switching that TCR cDNA was made, with a universal primer site and UMIs added. TCRdb called the 5' RACE reads again in MiXCR, with one record for every CDR3 protein. This table has some 250,000 distinct CDR3 sequences, around 3.5% appearing once. The sample comes from a study of T cells after yellow fever vaccination. Background on the study: Libraries from low-cell-number fractions were prepared with the SMART-Seq v4 Ultra Low Input RNA kit.

Study outcomes and limitations: A limited proportion of clonotypes was detected within both the CD4 and CD8 compartments. Primary-vaccination clones mostly resurfaced post-booster (approximately 96% CD4, more than 80% CD8).

J is TRBJ2-3 and V is TRBV5-5; the match to TRBD1 covers 7 bases. The clonotype was recovered from a man aged 18 to 30 who received the YFV17D yellow fever vaccine. The sequencing here drew on PBMCs, taken 15 days after the yellow fever booster vaccination. This CDR3 is CASSHWATGATDTQYF. DNA of the CDR3: TGTGCCAGCAGTCATTGGGCTACAGGGGCGACAGATACGCAGTATTTT.